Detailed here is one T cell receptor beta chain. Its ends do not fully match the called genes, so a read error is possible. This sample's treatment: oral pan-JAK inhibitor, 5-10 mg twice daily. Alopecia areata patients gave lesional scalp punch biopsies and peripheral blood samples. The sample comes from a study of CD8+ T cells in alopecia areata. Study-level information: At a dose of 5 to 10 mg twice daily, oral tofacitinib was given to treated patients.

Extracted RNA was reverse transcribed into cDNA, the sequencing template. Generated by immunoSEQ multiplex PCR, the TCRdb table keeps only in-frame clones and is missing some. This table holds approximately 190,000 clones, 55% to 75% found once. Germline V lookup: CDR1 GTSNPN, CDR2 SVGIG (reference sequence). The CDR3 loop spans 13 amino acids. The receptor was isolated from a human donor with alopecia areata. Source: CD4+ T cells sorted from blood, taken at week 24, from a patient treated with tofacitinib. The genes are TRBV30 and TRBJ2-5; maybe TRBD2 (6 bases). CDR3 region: CAWGVAARETQYF. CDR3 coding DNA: TGTGCCTGGGGTGTAGCGGCTAGGGAGACCCAGTACTTC.